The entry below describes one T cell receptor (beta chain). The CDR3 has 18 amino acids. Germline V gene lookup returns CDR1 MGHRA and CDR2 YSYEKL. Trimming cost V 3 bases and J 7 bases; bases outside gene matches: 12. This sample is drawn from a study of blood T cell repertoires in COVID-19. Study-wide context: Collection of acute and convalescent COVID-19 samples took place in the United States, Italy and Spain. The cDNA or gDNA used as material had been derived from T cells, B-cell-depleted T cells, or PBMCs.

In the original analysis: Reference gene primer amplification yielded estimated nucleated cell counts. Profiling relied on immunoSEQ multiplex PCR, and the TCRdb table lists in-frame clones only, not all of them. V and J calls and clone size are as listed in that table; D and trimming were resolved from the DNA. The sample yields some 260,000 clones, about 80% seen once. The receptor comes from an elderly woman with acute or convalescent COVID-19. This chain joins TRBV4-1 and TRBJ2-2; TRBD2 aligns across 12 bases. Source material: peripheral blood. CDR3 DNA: TGCGCCAGCAGCCAGAACTTCCTAGCGGGAGGGCCTAACGGGGAGCTGTTTTTT. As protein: CASSQNFLAGGPNGELFF.